These T cell receptor beta chains were read from a single sample in a study of Graves' ophthalmopathy and Graves' hyperthyroidism. One entry per CDR3 protein, called by TCRdb with MiXCR from the multiplex PCR reads. This sample has some 350,000 distinct CDR3 sequences, with about 15% found just once. The sequenced material came from peripheral blood. These TCRs come from an adult woman with stable Graves' hyperthyroidism. CDR3s include the opening cysteine and the closing phenylalanine or tryptophan. D genes are given only for firm matches. Size values are once, few and many counts, or a class for expanded clones, and some rows have none.

V,size,D,J,DNA,CDR3
TRBV7-9,-,TRBD1,TRBJ1-2,TGTGCCAGCAGACACGTCAGGGGGTCCGTAGATGGCTACACCTTC,CASRHVRGSVDGYTF
TRBV6-1,many,-,TRBJ2-7,TGTGCCAGCAGTGGCCCATGGAAGGGGGACGACGAGCAGTACTTC,CASSGPWKGDDEQYF
TRBV10-3,many,-,TRBJ2-7,TGTGCCATCAGTGAGTCGCAGGGGCGCTCCTACGAGCAGTACTTC,CAISESQGRSYEQYF
TRBV28,-,-,TRBJ1-6,TGTGCCAGCAGACTGGGCAACTATAATTCACCCCTCCACTTT,CASRLGNYNSPLHF
TRBV19,many,TRBD2,TRBJ2-7,TGTGCCAGTAGTGGAGCGGGAGGGCCCTACGAGCAGTACTTC,CASSGAGGPYEQYF
TRBV6-2/TRBV6-3,-,TRBD1,TRBJ1-2,TGTGCCAGCAGTTACAAATCGGGACAGTACTATGGCTACACCTTC,CASSYKSGQYYGYTF
TRBV11-2,many,TRBD2,TRBJ2-7,TGTGCCAGCAGCTTGGGCGGGAGCAGATCCTACGAGCAGTACTTC,CASSLGGSRSYEQYF
TRBV14,-,-,TRBJ2-5,TGTGCCAGCAGCCAAGTGTATAGCAGGCAAGAGACCCAGTACTTC,CASSQVYSRQETQYF
TRBV28,many,-,TRBJ2-7,TGTGCCAGCAGTACTACGTTTTTCGGGCGGTACGAGCAGTACTTC,CASSTTFFGRYEQYF
TRBV6-1,many,-,TRBJ2-2,TGTGCCAGCTCGTACACCCGGGGGGCCTCGGGCGGGGAGCTGTTTTTT,CASSYTRGASGGELFF
TRBV2,-,-,TRBJ1-5,TGTGCCAGCAGTGAAGCGTACAGCGTCAATCAGCCCCAGCATTTT,CASSEAYSVNQPQHF
TRBV7-9,-,-,TRBJ2-7,TGTGCCAGCAGCTCCGGACTAAGAAGCTCCTACGAGCAGTACTTC,CASSSGLRSSYEQYF
TRBV4-2,many,TRBD1,TRBJ1-1,TGTGCCAGCAGCCAAGACAAGCTGGACAGGTTGAACACTGAAGCTTTCTTT,CASSQDKLDRLNTEAFF
TRBV12-3/TRBV12-4,-,TRBD1,TRBJ1-3,TGTGCCAGCAGGTCCGGGACAGGGGTCGGAAACACCATATATTTT,CASRSGTGVGNTIYF
TRBV20-1,many,-,TRBJ2-6,TGCAGTGCTAGAGAATCCCGGACGGACCTCTGGGAGGCCAACGTCCTGACTTTC,CSARESRTDLWEANVLTF
TRBV4-1,-,-,TRBJ2-2,TGCGCCAGCAGCCAAGCGGAGACACTAAACACCGGGGAGCTGTTTTTT,CASSQAETLNTGELFF
TRBV7-9,many,-,TRBJ1-1,TGTGCCAGCAGCTTAGTGGAACAGGTTGAAGCTTTCTTT,CASSLVEQVEAFF
TRBV2,-,-,TRBJ1-1,TGTGCCAGCAGTGTCTCCTTGTTGCAGGTGAACACTGAAGCTTTCTTT,CASSVSLLQVNTEAFF
TRBV6-4,-,-,TRBJ2-2,TGTGCCAGCAGTTGGGTAGCGGCGAACACCGGGGAGCTGTTTTTT,CASSWVAANTGELFF
TRBV5-6,few,TRBD1,TRBJ1-4,TGTGCCAGCAGCTCCTCCGGGACAGGGGGCAAACTGTTTTTT,CASSSSGTGGKLFF